What follows is one T cell receptor (beta chain) and its context. The antigen is undetermined. These data originate in a study of T cell responses to AZD1222 COVID-19 vaccine. Study-wide results and limits: Among vaccine-associated CD4 TCRs, coverage spanned spike, with dominance at 160-218 and 743-854. Only five or six AZD1222 recipients were seropositive at baseline. Nearly half of unique spike-specific TCRs reportedly avoided B.1.351 and B.1.1.7 mutated regions.

The table came from immunoSEQ multiplex PCR; TCRdb's copy has only in-frame clones and leaves some out. The data hold 130,000 or so clones, with roughly 92% observed a single time. Germline CDR1 reads LGHDT; CDR2 reads YNNKEL (reference sequence). There are 17 residues in the CDR3. V was shortened by 2 bases and J by 0 bases, with 15 bases between the two germline ends. This rearrangement joins TRBV3-1 (or the pseudogene TRBV3-2) to TRBJ2-3; the D is unclear. This receptor was identified in an adult in good health. This material consisted of peripheral blood, taken on day 0 of AZD1222 vaccination. CDR3 sequence reads: CASSQRSGLPSTDTQYF. CDR3 sequence (DNA): TGTGCCAGCAGCCAAAGAAGTGGGCTACCCAGCACAGATACGCAGTATTTT.